Shown below are 29 T cell receptor beta chains from a single sample sequenced in a study of T cell responses to AZD1222 COVID-19 vaccine. Measured with immunoSEQ multiplex PCR; TCRdb has only the in-frame clones, and not every one. The sample holds about 79,000 clones, 75% to 85% seen once. The sequences come from peripheral blood, collected on day 0 of AZD1222 vaccination. All receptors come from an adult in good health.

The chain joins TRBV12-3 or TRBV12-4 to TRBJ2-2; D uncertain. V was cut by 5 bases and J by 6 bases, with 7 bases left in between. CDR3 length equals 12 residues. The CDR3 DNA sequence: TGTGCCAGCAGTCTATTCCCCGGGGAGCTGTTTTTT. Its protein is CASSLFPGELFF.

The gene calls are TRBV21-1 and TRBJ1-6. TRBV21-1 corresponds to a pseudogene. This CDR3 is 17 amino acids long. The CDR3 here is CASTMRSTGLLNSPLHF. CDR3 in DNA: TGTGCCAGCACCATGAGATCGACTGGGCTCCTAAATTCACCCCTCCACTTT.

The chain carries TRBV7-2 and TRBJ1-5, with D possibly matching TRBD1 (5 bases). Germline CDR1 reads SGHTA; CDR2 reads FQGNSA. The CDR3 spans 13 residues. With 1 base removed from V and 4 bases from J, the gap between germline ends came to 5 bases. The DNA of the CDR3 is TGTGCCAGCAGCTTAGACAGGAATCAGCCCCAGCATTTT. This translates into CASSLDRNQPQHF.

There are a few counts of this clone. The V call is TRBV6-2 or TRBV6-3, the J call TRBJ1-2; no definite D call. V was trimmed by 2 bases and J by 2 bases, leaving 0 bases between them. The germline CDR1 and CDR2 sequences are MNHEY and SVGEGT. CDR3 length: 11 residues. This CDR3 is CASSYNYGYTF. CDR3 coding DNA: TGTGCCAGCAGTTACAACTATGGCTACACCTTC.

The chain links TRBV14 to TRBJ2-1; D is unresolved. Trimming removed 1 base from V and 12 bases from J, with 10 bases in between. Germline values: CDR1 SGHDN, CDR2 FVKESK. The CDR3 is made up of 12 amino acids. The CDR3: CASSQALVRQFF. DNA of the CDR3: TGTGCCAGCAGCCAAGCCTTAGTCCGGCAGTTCTTC. Supplemented by reference TRBV14 and TRBJ2-1, the full variable domain reads EAGVTQFPSHSVIEKGQTVTLRCDPISGHDNLYWYRRVMGKEIKFLLHFVKESKQDESGMPNNRFLAERTGGTYSTLKVQPAELEDSGVYFCASSQALVRQFFGPGTRLTVL.

This clone appeared once. This chain links TRBV6-5 with TRBJ2-3, with TRBD2 matching 8 bases. Germline V gene data show CDR1 as MNHEY and CDR2 as SVGAGI. The CDR3 contains 11 residues. Trimming at V came to 6 bases and at J to 15 bases, leaving 8 bases not matched to a gene. Here the CDR3 reads CASSPGLGRYF. The CDR3 nucleotides are TGTGCCAGCAGCCCGGGACTAGGCCGATATTTT.

V is TRBV15 and J is TRBJ1-1, with unresolved D. Trimming shortened V by 2 bases and J by 4 bases, and 8 bases separated the two germline ends. Germline V CDR1 and CDR2: LNHNV, YYDKDF (reference sequence). The CDR3 consists of 13 residues. CDR3 sequence reads: CATSRQRATEAFF. The CDR3 nucleotides read TGTGCCACCAGCAGACAGAGGGCCACTGAAGCTTTCTTT.

This rearrangement joins TRBV13 to TRBJ2-7, with D perhaps TRBD1 or TRBD2 (6 bases each). The CDR3 is made up of 16 amino acids. Per the germline V gene, CDR1 is PRHDT and CDR2 is FYEKMQ (reference sequence). Trimming shortened V by 0 bases and J by 10 bases, and 22 bases separated the two germline ends. CDR3 in DNA: TGTGCCAGCAGCTTAGGCAGGACAGCCCGAGGCGGGGAACAGTACTTC. Translating gives CASSLGRTARGGEQYF.

The rearrangement uses TRBV6-5 and TRBJ2-7; TRBD1 matches at 10 bases. Per the germline V gene, CDR1 is MNHEY and CDR2 is SVGAGI. The CDR3 has 14 residues. J lost 4 bases, V lost 5 bases, and 5 bases had no gene match. CDR3 sequence reads: CASSSPGQGYEQYF. The CDR3 coding sequence is TGTGCCAGCAGTAGCCCGGGACAGGGGTACGAGCAGTACTTC.

This clone was recorded a few times. V and J are TRBV12-3 or TRBV12-4 and TRBJ2-3, with 8 positions matching TRBD2. The junction had 5 bases not matched to a gene; V was cut back by 9 bases and J by 3 bases. The CDR3 length is 13 residues. The CDR3 sequence is CASRGGATDTQYF. The CDR3 coding sequence is TGTGCCAGTCGGGGGGGGGCAACAGATACGCAGTATTTT.

This clone has only one observation. V gene TRBV6-4 combines with J gene TRBJ1-5; D is possibly TRBD1 (6 bases). V lost 4 bases and J 3 bases, leaving 13 bases between the germline ends. CDR1 is MRHNA, CDR2 SNTAGT, per germline. CDR3 length equals 15 residues. The CDR3 sequence is CASSAETGYNQPQHF. The CDR3 coding sequence is TGTGCCAGCAGTGCAGAGACAGGTTACAATCAGCCCCAGCATTTT.

Only a few counts were recorded for this clone. CDR3 residues: CASTNFRAETFF. DNA of the CDR3: TGTGCCAGCACTAATTTTCGGGCGGAGACTTTCTTT. This chain joins TRBV6-5 and TRBJ1-1; unclear D gene. Germline V gene data show CDR1 as MNHEY and CDR2 as SVGAGI. The CDR3 runs to 12 residues. V was shortened by 7 bases and J by 12 bases, with 18 bases between the two germline ends.

The chain joins TRBV9 to TRBJ2-7; D perhaps matches TRBD2 (5 bases). The CDR3 consists of 14 residues. Germline V CDR1 and CDR2: SGDLS, YYNGEE. The V gene lost 2 bases and the J gene lost 3 bases, with 12 bases spanning the gap. The CDR3 region has the DNA TGTGCCAGCAGCGTCTCGACGAGGGACTACGAGCAGTACTTC. Amino acid sequence: CASSVSTRDYEQYF.

The genes are TRBV5-6 and TRBJ2-1, with D hard to call. Germline V gives CDR1 SGHDT, CDR2 YYEEEE. The CDR3 runs to 15 residues. Trimming removed 4 bases at V and 5 bases at J, with 16 bases between. CDR3: CASSLRTSRNNEQFF. CDR3 bases: TGTGCCAGCAGCCTGCGGACCAGCCGGAACAATGAGCAGTTCTTC.

The rearrangement uses TRBV6-5 and TRBJ1-1; D is uncertain. From germline, CDR1 is MNHEY and CDR2 SVGAGI. CDR3 length: 14 amino acids. V lost 0 bases, J lost 1 base, and 6 bases lay in between. This CDR3 is CASSYSRQNTEAFF. For the CDR3, the DNA is TGTGCCAGCAGTTACTCCCGGCAGAACACTGAAGCTTTCTTT.

The chain uses TRBV7-8 and TRBJ1-6, with TRBD1 identical over 10 bases. The CDR3 consists of 15 residues. The germline gives CDR1 SGHVS, CDR2 FQNEAQ. V lost 5 bases to trimming and J lost 8 bases; unmatched junction nucleotides: 6. CDR3 bases: TGTGCCAGCAGCGGACGACAGGGGGCGGATTCACCCCTCCACTTT. This sequence encodes CASSGRQGADSPLHF.

The chain links TRBV19 to TRBJ2-7; perhaps TRBD1 as D (5 bases). This CDR3 has 15 amino acids. Trimming pared 2 bases from V and 0 bases from J, leaving 11 bases between. Looked up from germline, CDR1 is LNHDA and CDR2 is SQIVND (reference sequence). The CDR3 region is CASSILWGSSYEQYF. CDR3 nucleotide sequence: TGTGCCAGTAGTATATTGTGGGGCAGCTCCTACGAGCAGTACTTC.

A remark on this clone: Other DNA sequences from this sample encode an identical CDR3 as well. CDR3 protein: CASSSSYGYTF. CDR3 nucleotides: TGTGCCAGCAGCAGTAGCTATGGCTACACCTTC. The rearrangement joins TRBV12-3 or TRBV12-4 to TRBJ1-2; D not certain. The CDR3 sequence is 11 residues long. V lost 6 bases to trimming and J lost 4 bases, with 6 bases between them.

The V call is TRBV28, the J call TRBJ1-2; no clear D gene. V was trimmed by 1 base and J by 6 bases, leaving 12 bases between them. The CDR3 is 14 residues long. In germline, CDR1 is MDHEN, CDR2 SYDVKM. CDR3: CASSLSGSSHGYTF. CDR3 coding DNA: TGTGCCAGCAGTTTATCGGGTTCAAGTCATGGCTACACCTTC.

The V and J genes are TRBV19 and TRBJ1-5; TRBD1 matches at 8 bases. The CDR3 is 14 residues long. Trimming removed 9 bases from V and 3 bases from J; junction bases left unmatched: 7. Germline loops: CDR1 LNHDA, CDR2 SQIVND (reference sequence). The CDR3 DNA reads TGTGCCAGCCGGACAGGGTTTGCCAATCAGCCCCAGCATTTT. The encoded protein is CASRTGFANQPQHF.

V is TRBV5-6 and J is TRBJ2-7; D gene uncertain. The germline V gene has CDR1 SGHDT and CDR2 YYEEEE. The CDR3 length is 15 residues. Trimming stripped 4 bases from V and 4 bases from J, with 18 bases between. As DNA, the CDR3 is TGTGCCAGCAGCCGGAATAGGCGTGTAGCTTACGAGCAGTACTTC. It translates to CASSRNRRVAYEQYF.

This rearrangement joins TRBV7-2 to TRBJ1-5; TRBD1 matches 9 bases. The CDR3 covers 14 residues. J was trimmed by 9 bases and V by 4 bases; bases with no gene match: 7. Looked up from germline, CDR1 is SGHTA and CDR2 is FQGNSA. Here the CDR3 DNA reads TGTGCCAGCAGCTCGGACAGGGGCTCATGGCCCCAGCATTTT. Translated, it gives CASSSDRGSWPQHF.

J is TRBJ2-3 and V is TRBV25-1, with 7 bases aligning to TRBD2. Germline V lookup: CDR1 MGHDK, CDR2 SYGVNS. After removal of 6 bases from V and 1 base from J, the junction contained 10 bases not matched to a gene. This CDR3 spans 16 amino acids. CDR3 residues: CASSPSLAGGTDTQYF. The CDR3 bases are TGTGCCAGCAGCCCCAGCCTCGCGGGGGGCACAGATACGCAGTATTTT. The whole variable domain, remainder taken from reference TRBV25-1 and TRBJ2-3, is EADIYQTPRYLVIGTGKKITLECSQTMGHDKMYWYQQDPGMELHLIHYSYGVNSTEKGDLSSESTVSRIRTEHFPLTLESARPSHTSQYLCASSPSLAGGTDTQYFGPGTRLTVL.

The chain is built from TRBV5-1 and TRBJ2-1, with 7 bases that match TRBD1. The CDR3 has 14 amino acids. Unmatched junction bases numbered 7, after V lost 1 base and J lost 9 bases. CDR1 is SGHRS and CDR2 is YFSETQ in the germline V gene. CDR3: CASSLRQGGGEQFF. Here the CDR3 DNA reads TGCGCCAGCAGCTTGAGACAGGGTGGAGGTGAGCAGTTCTTC.

The chain is built from TRBV14 and TRBJ2-1, with D maybe TRBD1 (5 bases). Germline V gene lookup returns CDR1 SGHDN and CDR2 FVKESK. V was shortened by 0 bases and J by 5 bases, with 8 bases between the two germline ends. CDR3 size: 14 residues. The CDR3 here is CASSQDWGDNEQFF. Here the CDR3 DNA reads TGTGCCAGCAGCCAAGACTGGGGCGACAATGAGCAGTTCTTC.

This chain links TRBV27 with TRBJ1-2; D ambiguous. Trimming took off 4 bases at V and 2 bases at J, with 11 bases between the two ends. Germline CDR1 reads MNHEY; CDR2 reads SMNVEV (reference sequence). The CDR3 sequence is 14 residues long. CDR3 DNA sequence: TGTGCCAGCAGTTCCCCGGATCGGAACTATGGCTACACCTTC. Amino acids: CASSSPDRNYGYTF.

The chain couples TRBV19 to TRBJ2-1; TRBD1 agrees at 9 bases. Unmatched junction bases numbered 9, after V lost 6 bases and J lost 9 bases. The CDR3 runs 14 residues. Germline assignment: CDR1 LNHDA and CDR2 SQIVND (reference sequence). The CDR3 region has the DNA TGTGCCAGTAGCCGGGACAGGGCTCGGGTTGAGCAGTTCTTC. Residues: CASSRDRARVEQFF.

This chain uses TRBV6-5 with TRBJ1-1, with 7 bases aligning to TRBD1. This CDR3 comprises 15 residues. The ends lost 7 bases at V and 5 bases at J; junction bases unmatched: 13. CDR1 is MNHEY and CDR2 is SVGAGI in the germline V gene. The CDR3 spells CASNYQGESRTEAFF. The DNA of the CDR3 is TGTGCCAGCAACTACCAGGGGGAATCGAGGACTGAAGCTTTCTTT.

The CDR3 sequence: CASSLDRVSTGELFF. For the CDR3, the DNA is TGCGCCAGCAGCTTGGACAGGGTGTCCACCGGGGAGCTGTTTTTT. The chain carries TRBV5-1 and TRBJ2-2, with D maybe TRBD1 (6 bases). CDR3 length: 15 amino acids. V was cut by 0 bases and J by 4 bases, with 10 bases left in between. The germline V gene encodes CDR1 SGHRS and CDR2 YFSETQ.